This is a list of T cell receptor beta chains from one sample in a study of blood T cell repertoires in COVID-19. Sequenced by immunoSEQ multiplex PCR; TCRdb stores in-frame clones only, minus some. Among roughly 100,000 clones, around 87% were seen once, and the ten largest hold 3%. The sample was peripheral blood. These receptors were collected from a man aged 50 to 60 with active or convalescent COVID-19. The CDR3 runs from the conserved cysteine through the conserved F or W. The order of the fields is clone size, J gene, D gene, V gene, CDR3 protein, CDR3 DNA. A D gene is named only where the DNA matches it firmly. Clone size is given for some rows only: seen once, a few or many times, or a class if the clone is expanded.

clone size: .; J gene: TRBJ2-5; D gene: TRBD2; V gene: TRBV29-1; CDR3 protein: CSESSGQETQYF; CDR3 DNA: TGCAGCGAGTCTAGCGGACAAGAGACCCAGTACTTC
clone size: few; J gene: TRBJ1-6; D gene: .; V gene: TRBV19; CDR3 protein: CASRTGLREYNSPLHF; CDR3 DNA: TGTGCCAGTAGGACAGGTCTACGGGAATATAATTCACCCCTCCACTTT
clone size: few; J gene: TRBJ1-4; D gene: .; V gene: TRBV18; CDR3 protein: CASSSSEGAVNEKLFF; CDR3 DNA: TGTGCCAGCTCAAGTTCGGAGGGCGCGGTGAATGAAAAACTGTTTTTT
clone size: .; J gene: TRBJ1-6; D gene: .; V gene: TRBV12-3/TRBV12-4; CDR3 protein: CAIQQAPDSPLHF; CDR3 DNA: TGTGCCATTCAACAGGCGCCTGACTCACCCCTCCACTTT
clone size: .; J gene: TRBJ1-2; D gene: TRBD1; V gene: TRBV7-9; CDR3 protein: CASSPGQETLGYTF; CDR3 DNA: TGTGCCAGCAGCCCCGGACAGGAAACCCTTGGCTACACCTTC
clone size: .; J gene: TRBJ1-6; D gene: .; V gene: TRBV2; CDR3 protein: CASSERGLVSPLHF; CDR3 DNA: TGTGCCAGCAGTGAAAGAGGGCTTGTTTCACCCCTCCACTTT
clone size: few; J gene: TRBJ1-6; D gene: TRBD1; V gene: TRBV5-1; CDR3 protein: CASSLVPGGNNSPLHF; CDR3 DNA: TGCGCCAGCAGCTTGGTTCCAGGGGGGAATAATTCACCCCTCCACTTT
clone size: .; J gene: TRBJ1-3; D gene: .; V gene: TRBV5-4; CDR3 protein: CASSLPTGSSGNTIYF; CDR3 DNA: TGTGCCAGCAGCTTGCCAACGGGGAGCTCTGGAAACACCATATATTTT
clone size: .; J gene: TRBJ2-7; D gene: .; V gene: TRBV9; CDR3 protein: CASSAPGSSYEQYF; CDR3 DNA: TGTGCCAGCAGCGCACCTGGGAGCTCCTACGAGCAGTACTTC
clone size: .; J gene: TRBJ2-5; D gene: TRBD2; V gene: TRBV7-2; CDR3 protein: CASSSSGVQETQYF; CDR3 DNA: TGTGCCAGCAGCAGTAGCGGGGTACAAGAGACCCAGTACTTC
clone size: .; J gene: TRBJ2-2; D gene: .; V gene: TRBV9; CDR3 protein: CASSVAVNTGELFF; CDR3 DNA: TGTGCCAGCAGCGTAGCCGTAAACACCGGGGAGCTGTTTTTT
clone size: .; J gene: TRBJ2-3; D gene: .; V gene: TRBV5-6; CDR3 protein: CASRLTGVAGADTQYF; CDR3 DNA: TGTGCCAGCAGACTGACAGGGGTTGCGGGGGCAGATACGCAGTATTTT
clone size: .; J gene: TRBJ1-5; D gene: .; V gene: TRBV7-2; CDR3 protein: CASSIGGTGINQPQHF; CDR3 DNA: TGTGCCAGCAGCATAGGCGGGACCGGTATAAATCAGCCCCAGCATTTT
clone size: .; J gene: TRBJ1-1; D gene: .; V gene: TRBV11-3; CDR3 protein: CASSLNRVNTEAFF; CDR3 DNA: TGTGCCAGCAGCTTAAACAGGGTGAACACTGAAGCTTTCTTT
clone size: .; J gene: TRBJ1-1; D gene: .; V gene: TRBV6-5; CDR3 protein: CASSRQEVTEAFF; CDR3 DNA: TGTGCCAGCAGTAGACAGGAGGTCACTGAAGCTTTCTTT
clone size: .; J gene: TRBJ1-4; D gene: TRBD1; V gene: TRBV7-9; CDR3 protein: CASSPPGQNEKLFF; CDR3 DNA: TGTGCCAGCAGCCCCCCGGGACAGAATGAAAAACTGTTTTTT
clone size: .; J gene: TRBJ2-3; D gene: .; V gene: TRBV7-8; CDR3 protein: CASSLVSGPDTDTQYF; CDR3 DNA: TGTGCCAGCAGCTTAGTCTCAGGCCCCGACACAGATACGCAGTATTTT
clone size: .; J gene: TRBJ2-4; D gene: TRBD2; V gene: TRBV19; CDR3 protein: CASSIRSGGAVKNIQYF; CDR3 DNA: TGTGCCAGTAGTATTAGGAGCGGGGGGGCCGTCAAAAACATTCAGTACTTC
clone size: .; J gene: TRBJ2-7; D gene: TRBD1; V gene: TRBV4-3; CDR3 protein: CASSQQQGAGYEQYF; CDR3 DNA: TGCGCCAGCAGCCAGCAGCAGGGGGCTGGATACGAGCAGTACTTC